A selection of T cell receptor beta chains follows, all from one sample in a study of early stage breast cancer tumors. Sequenced by immunoSEQ multiplex PCR; TCRdb stores in-frame clones only, minus some. The sample has some 19,000 clones, about 76% seen once; the top ten hold roughly 26%. Sequencing was performed on blood. Every receptor here comes from a person between 60 and 69 years old with breast cancer. Each CDR3 is given with its conserved first and last residue. D genes are given only for firm matches. Clone sizes are given selectively: once, few, many, or a class where the clone is expanded.

length,V,J,size,D,DNA,CDR3
17,TRBV2,TRBJ1-3,-,-,TGTGCCAGCAGCCCCTCCGGGGGGGCACGGGCTGGAAACACCATATATTTT,CASSPSGGARAGNTIYF
13,TRBV5-1,TRBJ2-7,-,-,TGCGCCAGCAGCTCCGGGACATCCTACGAGCAGTACTTC,CASSSGTSYEQYF
14,TRBV19,TRBJ1-1,-,-,TGTGCCAGTGTTCCAAGCGTGGGGAACACTGAAGCTTTCTTT,CASVPSVGNTEAFF
15,TRBV9,TRBJ2-7,once,TRBD2,TGTGCCAGCAGCGTATCTAGCGGGGGGCCCTACGAGCAGTACTTC,CASSVSSGGPYEQYF
11,TRBV7-2,TRBJ1-2,-,-,TGTGCCAGCAGCTCCACCTATGGCTACACCTTC,CASSSTYGYTF
13,TRBV2,TRBJ2-7,few,-,TGTGCCAGCAGTCTCCCATTGACCTACGAGCAGTACTTC,CASSLPLTYEQYF
12,TRBV19,TRBJ2-5,-,-,TGTGCCAGTAGTATGACGGGTGAGACCCAGTACTTC,CASSMTGETQYF
13,TRBV4-1,TRBJ1-2,few,-,TGCGCCAGCAGCCAACTCGGGGACGGTGGCTACACCTTC,CASSQLGDGGYTF
17,TRBV15,TRBJ2-1,once,TRBD2,TGTGCCACCAGCAGAGATCGGTCAAGCGGGGGTTACAATGAGCAGTTCTTC,CATSRDRSSGGYNEQFF
11,TRBV15,TRBJ2-5,once,-,TGTGCCACCCAGGAGAAAGAGACCCAGTACTTC,CATQEKETQYF
14,TRBV18,TRBJ1-2,-,-,TGTGCCAGCTCACCTGCACAGGGCTACTATGGCTACACCTTC,CASSPAQGYYGYTF
12,TRBV2,TRBJ2-5,-,-,TGTGCCAGCAGCCGGGAGAGGGAGACCCAGTACTTC,CASSRERETQYF
13,TRBV6-5,TRBJ1-6,-,-,TGTGCCAGCAGTTACTTAGGAAATTCACCCCTCCACTTT,CASSYLGNSPLHF
14,TRBV18,TRBJ2-1,once,TRBD2,TGTGCCAGCTCACCCGGGACTAGCGCGGATGAGCAGTTCTTC,CASSPGTSADEQFF
14,TRBV19,TRBJ1-2,few,-,TGTGCCAGCCACCAACGGGAACCCACCTATGGCTACACCTTC,CASHQREPTYGYTF
16,TRBV4-2,TRBJ2-3,-,-,TGTGCCAGCAGCCAAGAAGAGGGGGGCAGCACAGATACGCAGTATTTT,CASSQEEGGSTDTQYF
15,TRBV7-2,TRBJ1-1,-,-,TGTGCCAGCAGCCTACCGGGACGGTTGAACACTGAAGCTTTCTTT,CASSLPGRLNTEAFF
13,TRBV6-5,TRBJ1-4,-,-,TGTGCCAGCACCCGCGGACAGCGCGAAAAACTGTTTTTT,CASTRGQREKLFF
15,TRBV9,TRBJ1-4,-,-,TGTGCCAGCAGCGCGTTCCAGGGGATGGATGAAAAACTGTTTTTT,CASSAFQGMDEKLFF
14,TRBV10-3,TRBJ2-1,-,TRBD1,TGTGCCATCACCAGGGGACAGGGTTACAATGAGCAGTTCTTC,CAITRGQGYNEQFF
14,TRBV6-5,TRBJ1-2,-,TRBD1,TGTGCCAGCAGTGGGGGTCGGGACAGGGAGGGCTACACCTTC,CASSGGRDREGYTF
11,TRBV5-1,TRBJ1-2,few,-,TGCGCCAGCAGCTTAGACTATGGCTACACCTTC,CASSLDYGYTF
11,TRBV4-1,TRBJ2-7,-,-,TGCGCCAGCAGCCAACGCTGGGAGCAGTACTTC,CASSQRWEQYF
15,TRBV5-1,TRBJ2-3,-,TRBD2,TGCGCCAGCAGCTCCGGACTAGCCTACACAGATACGCAGTATTTT,CASSSGLAYTDTQYF
14,TRBV30,TRBJ1-2,-,-,TGTGCCTGGAGGGCCCCCGGACAATACTATGGCTACACCTTC,CAWRAPGQYYGYTF
13,TRBV7-9,TRBJ2-2,-,TRBD2,TGTGCCAGCCGAACGGGGGGAACGGGGGAGCTGTTTTTT,CASRTGGTGELFF
11,TRBV5-1,TRBJ2-7,-,-,TGCGCCAGCAGCTTGGGGTACGAGCAGTACTTC,CASSLGYEQYF
15,TRBV11-2,TRBJ2-7,-,-,TGTGCCAGCAGCATCTCTCCCCCGTCCCCCTACGAGCAGTACTTC,CASSISPPSPYEQYF
14,TRBV9,TRBJ2-3,-,-,TGTGCCAGCAGCGTAGATAGATTAGAAGATACGCAGTATTTT,CASSVDRLEDTQYF
15,TRBV6-1,TRBJ2-7,-,-,TGTGCCAGCAGTTCTTGGGGCAGTGGGTCCCTCGAGCAGTACTTC,CASSSWGSGSLEQYF
16,TRBV11-3,TRBJ2-5,-,-,TGTGCCAGCAGCTTACTACGGAGAAGTAGGGAAGAGACCCAGTACTTC,CASSLLRRSREETQYF
16,TRBV19,TRBJ2-1,-,TRBD2,TGTGCCAGTACCCGTAGGGCTAGCGGGATCTACAATGAGCAGTTCTTC,CASTRRASGIYNEQFF
15,TRBV7-8,TRBJ1-5,-,TRBD1,TGTGCCAGCAGCTTAGGGTTGACAGGGGTACAGCCCCAGCATTTT,CASSLGLTGVQPQHF
14,TRBV5-8,TRBJ1-2,-,-,TGTGCCAGCAGCTTGTCGGGGACAAACTATGGCTACACCTTC,CASSLSGTNYGYTF
16,TRBV7-2,TRBJ2-2,-,TRBD1,TGTGCCAGCACCCAAAACCGACAGGGGGCTAGCGGGGAGCTGTTTTTT,CASTQNRQGASGELFF
15,TRBV5-6,TRBJ2-5,-,-,TGTGCCAGCAGCCTCGGGGGGCAGACTCAAGAGACCCAGTACTTC,CASSLGGQTQETQYF
12,TRBV6-1,TRBJ1-6,-,-,TGTGCCAGCAGTGACAGGACTTCACCCCTCCACTTT,CASSDRTSPLHF
18,TRBV6-1,TRBJ2-6,-,-,TGTGCCAGCAGTGAAAGTGGGGGCTTCCGTCCTGGGGCCAACGTCCTGACTTTC,CASSESGGFRPGANVLTF
13,TRBV6-5,TRBJ1-6,-,TRBD1,TGTGCCAGCTATGACAGGGGGAATTCACCCCTCCACTTT,CASYDRGNSPLHF
15,TRBV6-1,TRBJ1-3,few,TRBD1,TGTGCCAGCGACAGGGGGACAGACTCTGGAAACACCATATATTTT,CASDRGTDSGNTIYF
13,TRBV29-1,TRBJ2-3,-,TRBD1,TGCAGCACCCTGCAAGGGACAGGGGATACGCAGTATTTT,CSTLQGTGDTQYF
15,TRBV6-1,TRBJ2-5,-,-,TGTGCCAGCAGTGGCCGGGCGAGTCCCAGGGAGACCCAGTACTTC,CASSGRASPRETQYF
13,TRBV5-1,TRBJ1-4,-,-,TGCGCCAGCAGGGCAGAGAATAATGAAAAACTGTTTTTT,CASRAENNEKLFF
15,TRBV5-8,TRBJ1-3,-,-,TGTGCCAGCAGCTATATCATGACCTCTGGAAACACCATATATTTT,CASSYIMTSGNTIYF
16,TRBV7-8,TRBJ2-2,-,-,TGTGCCAGCAGCCCCCCCGACGGGGGTGTCACCGGGGAGCTGTTTTTT,CASSPPDGGVTGELFF
13,TRBV14,TRBJ1-2,-,-,TGTGCCAGCAGTTCCCGGGGCTACTATGGCTACACCTTC,CASSSRGYYGYTF
14,TRBV14,TRBJ1-6,-,-,TGTGCCAGCAGCCAGGGTAGGGAATATTCACCCCTCCACTTT,CASSQGREYSPLHF
12,TRBV29-1,TRBJ1-2,-,-,TGCAGCGTTGCCCGGGGCACGGGCGGCTACACCTTC,CSVARGTGGYTF
13,TRBV9,TRBJ1-3,-,TRBD1,TGTGCCAGCGGGGGACAGGAAGAAAACACCATATATTTT,CASGGQEENTIYF
16,TRBV28,TRBJ2-7,-,TRBD2,TGTGCCAGCAGTTCTCCGGGACTAGCGGGAAAATACGAGCAGTACTTC,CASSSPGLAGKYEQYF
14,TRBV2,TRBJ2-1,few,TRBD1,TGTGCCAGCAGTGATAGGACAGGGGGCGATGAGCAGTTCTTC,CASSDRTGGDEQFF
14,TRBV30,TRBJ1-3,-,-,TGTGCCTGGAGACCGACAGACACGGCGGCCACCATATATTTT,CAWRPTDTAATIYF